This T cell receptor (beta chain) was documented in a study of blood T cell repertoires in COVID-19. In the study overall: Sources were T cells, B-cell-depleted T cells, or PBMCs; the material itself was cDNA or gDNA.

In terms of age and location, participants ranged from roughly 18 to 90 years and lived in about two dozen US areas. Each participant's cohort was designated according to participant-reported clinical history. Profiling relied on immunoSEQ multiplex PCR, and the TCRdb table lists in-frame clones only, not all of them. The sample has around 300,000 clones, about nine tenths seen once; the top ten hold roughly 2.6%. The length of the CDR3 is 15 residues. CDR1 is SGHNT, CDR2 YENEEA, per germline. The junction had 1 base not matched to a gene; V was cut back by 0 bases and J by 10 bases. This chain links TRBV11-3 with TRBJ2-1; 15 bases are shared with TRBD2. The sample was PBMCs or T cells enriched from blood (not recorded which). This TCR was recovered from a woman younger than 35 who had recovered from COVID-19. CDR3 amino acids: CASSLEGTSGREQFF. CDR3 coding DNA: TGTGCCAGCAGCTTAGAAGGGACTAGCGGGAGGGAGCAGTTCTTC. Looking up the rest from reference TRBV11-3 and TRBJ2-1 gives the full variable domain: EAGVVQSPRYKIIEKKQPVAFWCNPISGHNTLYWYLQNLGQGPELLIRYENEEAVDDSQLPKDRFSAERLKGVDSTLKIQPAELGDSAVYLCASSLEGTSGREQFFGPGTRLTVL.